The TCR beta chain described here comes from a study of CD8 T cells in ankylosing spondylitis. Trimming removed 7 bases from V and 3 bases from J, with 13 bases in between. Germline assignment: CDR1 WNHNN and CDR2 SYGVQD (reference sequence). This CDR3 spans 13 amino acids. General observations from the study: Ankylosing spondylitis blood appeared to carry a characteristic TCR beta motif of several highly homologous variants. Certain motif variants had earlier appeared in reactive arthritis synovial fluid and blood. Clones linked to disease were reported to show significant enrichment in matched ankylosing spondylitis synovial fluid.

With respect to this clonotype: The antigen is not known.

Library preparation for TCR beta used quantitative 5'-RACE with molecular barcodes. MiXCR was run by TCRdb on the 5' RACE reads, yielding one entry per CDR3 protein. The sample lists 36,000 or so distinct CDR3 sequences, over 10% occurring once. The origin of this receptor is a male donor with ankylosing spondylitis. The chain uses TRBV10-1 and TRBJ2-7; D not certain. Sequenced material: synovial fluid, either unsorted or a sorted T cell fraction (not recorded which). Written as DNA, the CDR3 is TGCGCCAGCATCTTAAAGCGCTACTACGAGCAGTACTTC. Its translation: CASILKRYYEQYF.